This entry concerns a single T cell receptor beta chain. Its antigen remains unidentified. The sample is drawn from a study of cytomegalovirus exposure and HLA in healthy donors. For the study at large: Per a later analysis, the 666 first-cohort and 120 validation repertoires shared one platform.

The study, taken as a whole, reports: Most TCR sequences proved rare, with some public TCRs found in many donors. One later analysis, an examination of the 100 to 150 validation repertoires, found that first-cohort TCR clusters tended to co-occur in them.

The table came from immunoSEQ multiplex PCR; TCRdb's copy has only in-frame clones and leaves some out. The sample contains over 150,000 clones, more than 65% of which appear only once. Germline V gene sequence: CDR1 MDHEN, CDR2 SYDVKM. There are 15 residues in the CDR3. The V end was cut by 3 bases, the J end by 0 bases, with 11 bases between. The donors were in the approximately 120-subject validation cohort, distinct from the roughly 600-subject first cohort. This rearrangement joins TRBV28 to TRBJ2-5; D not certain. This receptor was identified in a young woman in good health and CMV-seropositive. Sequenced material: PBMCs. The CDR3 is CASSLLTAYQETQYF. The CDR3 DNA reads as TGTGCCAGCAGTTTGCTTACTGCGTACCAAGAGACCCAGTACTTC.